Listed below are T cell receptor beta chains from one sample, sequenced in a study of T cell responses to AZD1222 COVID-19 vaccine. Data came from immunoSEQ multiplex PCR; TCRdb stores just in-frame clones and leaves some out. The data show some 150,000 clones, approximately 91% seen once. Sequenced here: peripheral blood, sampled 28 days after the second AZD1222 dose. The origin of the receptors is an adult who received the AZD1222 COVID-19 vaccine. Both conserved end residues are part of each CDR3. D genes are given only for firm matches. Rows may omit the clone size; those that give it use once, few, many or a size class.

DNA | CDR3 | J | V | size | D | length
TGTGCCAGCAGCCAAGATCAGGGGGTCGGGTTCTATGGCTACACCTTC | CASSQDQGVGFYGYTF | TRBJ1-2 | TRBV3-1/TRBV3-2 | - | TRBD1 | 16
TGTGCCACCAGCGGCTCAATCACAGGATATTACGAGCAGTACTTC | CATSGSITGYYEQYF | TRBJ2-7 | TRBV15 | - | - | 15
TGCGCCAGCAGCAAGGGACTCCCGGGGGCCTACGAGCAGTACTTC | CASSKGLPGAYEQYF | TRBJ2-7 | TRBV4-1 | few | - | 15
TGTGCCAGCAGTTGGGGACTAGCGGGAGTTGCAGATACGCAGTATTTT | CASSWGLAGVADTQYF | TRBJ2-3 | TRBV6-5 | - | TRBD2 | 16
TGCGCCAGCAGCTTGTACAGCAATCAGCCCCAGCATTTT | CASSLYSNQPQHF | TRBJ1-5 | TRBV5-1 | once | - | 13
TGTGCCAGCAGCCAACACGGACAGGGAAATGAGCAGTTCTTC | CASSQHGQGNEQFF | TRBJ2-1 | TRBV3-1/TRBV3-2 | once | TRBD1 | 14
TGTGCCAGCAGCTTGGACGTCACAGGGAGTACCAATCAGCCCCAGCATTTT | CASSLDVTGSTNQPQHF | TRBJ1-5 | TRBV5-6 | - | - | 17
TGCAGTGCTAGTCACTCCCAGACGTCAGGGGCCCTCCACTTT | CSASHSQTSGALHF | TRBJ1-6 | TRBV20-1 | - | - | 14
TGTGCCACCAGTGAAGACAGGATTCAAGAGACCCAGTACTTC | CATSEDRIQETQYF | TRBJ2-5 | TRBV24-1 | - | - | 14
TGTGCCAGCAGTCCGGGACTAGATACGCAGTATTTT | CASSPGLDTQYF | TRBJ2-3 | TRBV5-5 | - | - | 12
TGTGCCAGCACCGTGGCTCCAGGGGGCTACACCTTC | CASTVAPGGYTF | TRBJ1-2 | TRBV12-3/TRBV12-4 | - | - | 12
TGTGCCAGCAGTTCTCCCCCCGGGACTTCTACAGATACGCAGTATTTT | CASSSPPGTSTDTQYF | TRBJ2-3 | TRBV27 | - | - | 16
TGCGCCAGCAGTCCTAACTCTGGGGCCAACGTCCTGACTTTC | CASSPNSGANVLTF | TRBJ2-6 | TRBV5-1 | - | - | 14
TGTGCCAGCAGCTTAGGCCTGACTAGCGGGGGTTACCAAGAGACCCAGTACTTC | CASSLGLTSGGYQETQYF | TRBJ2-5 | TRBV7-6 | - | TRBD2 | 18
TGCGCCAGCAGCTTGTCAGGGGCCCACGAGCAGTACTTC | CASSLSGAHEQYF | TRBJ2-7 | TRBV5-1 | - | - | 13
TGTGCCAGCAGCTGGGAGAACTATGGCTACACCTTC | CASSWENYGYTF | TRBJ1-2 | TRBV11-2 | - | - | 12
TGCGCCAGCAGCCCACAGGGGGCAGGAAACACCATATATTTT | CASSPQGAGNTIYF | TRBJ1-3 | TRBV4-1 | - | TRBD1 | 14
TGTGCCAGCAGCCGAAGGGCGACAGGGGATTACAATGAGCAGTTCTTC | CASSRRATGDYNEQFF | TRBJ2-1 | TRBV7-3 | - | TRBD1 | 16
TGTGCCAGCAGCGAGGACAGGGCCTCCCTGTCCGGAGACTACACCTTC | CASSEDRASLSGDYTF | TRBJ1-2 | TRBV3-1/TRBV3-2 | - | TRBD1 | 16
TGTGCCAGTATACACCGGCAGAACACTGAAGCTTTCTTT | CASIHRQNTEAFF | TRBJ1-1 | TRBV28 | - | - | 13
TGTGCCAGCAGCTCGACTAGCGGGGATTCTCCCTACGAGCAGTACTTC | CASSSTSGDSPYEQYF | TRBJ2-7 | TRBV7-3 | - | TRBD2 | 16
TGTGCCAGCAGCCAAGGGAGGGTCGGTATCACAGATACGCAGTATTTT | CASSQGRVGITDTQYF | TRBJ2-3 | TRBV4-2 | - | - | 16
TGTGCCAGCAGTAGCCCGGGGACCCAGTACTTC | CASSSPGTQYF | TRBJ2-5 | TRBV2 | - | - | 11
TGTGCCTGGAGTGTACTGGGACTAGAGTTTAATGAGCAGTTCTTC | CAWSVLGLEFNEQFF | TRBJ2-1 | TRBV30 | - | TRBD2 | 15
TGTGCCAGCAGCCCAGACCGGGGGGCTGAAGCTTTCTTT | CASSPDRGAEAFF | TRBJ1-1 | TRBV7-9 | - | - | 13
TGTGCCAGCAGCTCGGGCGGGGTTCAAGAGACCCAGTACTTC | CASSSGGVQETQYF | TRBJ2-5 | TRBV5-4 | - | - | 14
TGTGCCAGCAGCCGGTATAATTCACCCCTCCACTTT | CASSRYNSPLHF | TRBJ1-6 | TRBV3-1/TRBV3-2 | few | - | 12
TGTGCCAGCAGTGCGGCGGGTAATGAGCAGTTCTTC | CASSAAGNEQFF | TRBJ2-1 | TRBV2 | - | - | 12
TGTGCCAGCAGCTTAGGTACCGTCGGGCCAGGAGAGACCCAGTACTTC | CASSLGTVGPGETQYF | TRBJ2-5 | TRBV7-2 | - | - | 16
TGTGCCAGCAGTCACGGACAGGGGGATAGAAATGAGCAGTTCTTC | CASSHGQGDRNEQFF | TRBJ2-1 | TRBV6-5 | - | TRBD1 | 15
TGTGCCAGCAGTATCAGTCTCTTGGAGACCCAGTACTTC | CASSISLLETQYF | TRBJ2-5 | TRBV2 | - | - | 13
TGTGCCAGCAGCTCGACAGGGCAAGAGACCCAGTACTTC | CASSSTGQETQYF | TRBJ2-5 | TRBV7-6 | - | TRBD1 | 13
TGTGCCAGCAGCCCAAGGGGGACAGATACGCAGTATTTT | CASSPRGTDTQYF | TRBJ2-3 | TRBV3-1/TRBV3-2 | - | - | 13
TGTGCCAGCTCACCACCGGGGGGCGCAAACACTGAAGCTTTCTTT | CASSPPGGANTEAFF | TRBJ1-1 | TRBV18 | - | - | 15
TGTGCCAGCAGTCCGGCAGGGAGTTTGGTCTTC | CASSPAGSLVF | TRBJ1-2 | TRBV28 | - | - | 11
TGTGCCTGGAGTCACAGGGTCCCCTACAATGAGCAGTTCTTC | CAWSHRVPYNEQFF | TRBJ2-1 | TRBV30 | - | - | 14
TGTGCCAGCAGCCGCCTTTTGGGACGGAGGAACACTGAAGCTTTCTTT | CASSRLLGRRNTEAFF | TRBJ1-1 | TRBV14 | - | - | 16
TGTGCCAGCAGTTATGGACGACTAGCGGGAGGGTACGAGCAGTACTTC | CASSYGRLAGGYEQYF | TRBJ2-7 | TRBV6-5 | - | TRBD2 | 16
TGTGCCAGCAGTGACTCGACAGTTAACTATGGCTACACCTTC | CASSDSTVNYGYTF | TRBJ1-2 | TRBV6-4 | once | - | 14
TGCGCCAGCAGCTTGGGGGACAGGGCCTACGAGCAGTACTTC | CASSLGDRAYEQYF | TRBJ2-7 | TRBV5-1 | - | TRBD1 | 14
TGTGCCATCAGTGAGCTCAGGGGTAGGTACGAGCAGTACTTC | CAISELRGRYEQYF | TRBJ2-7 | TRBV10-3 | - | - | 14
TGTGCCAGTAGTAGACTTCGACTGGGGAGAACTGAAGCTTTCTTT | CASSRLRLGRTEAFF | TRBJ1-1 | TRBV19 | - | - | 15
TGTGCCACCGCGGACAGTGGCTTTCTGGCTTTCTTT | CATADSGFLAFF | TRBJ1-1 | TRBV6-5 | few | - | 12
TGTGCCAGCAGTTTTACCCGGTCCTACAATGAGCAGTTCTTC | CASSFTRSYNEQFF | TRBJ2-1 | TRBV27 | - | - | 14
TGTGCCTGGAGTGTACTAAGACACAGACTGGGCTACACCTTC | CAWSVLRHRLGYTF | TRBJ1-2 | TRBV30 | - | - | 14
TGTGCCAGTAGTCAAACGGACAGGGGCCGCTCTGCAGAGCAGTACTTC | CASSQTDRGRSAEQYF | TRBJ2-7 | TRBV19 | - | TRBD1 | 16
TGTGCCAGCAGCTTACTGGGGGGTACCTCCTCTGGAAACACCATATATTTT | CASSLLGGTSSGNTIYF | TRBJ1-3 | TRBV13 | - | - | 17
TGTGCCAGCAGCCTAGAGGTCCTCGGGGGAAAACTGTTTTTT | CASSLEVLGGKLFF | TRBJ1-4 | TRBV7-9 | - | - | 14
TGTGCCAGCAGCTACCCACCGGGGGGGTTGAGTGAAAAACTGTTTTTT | CASSYPPGGLSEKLFF | TRBJ1-4 | TRBV28 | once | - | 16
TGTGCCAGCAGCCAAGATCTGGGGAACAATTCACCCCTCCACTTT | CASSQDLGNNSPLHF | TRBJ1-6 | TRBV14 | - | - | 15
TGTGCCAGCTCACAAGACAGTTCCCGCGGCTACACCTTC | CASSQDSSRGYTF | TRBJ1-2 | TRBV18 | - | - | 13
TGTGCCAGCAGTACCGGGACGCTCGGTAATGAAAAACTGTTTTTT | CASSTGTLGNEKLFF | TRBJ1-4 | TRBV6-5 | - | - | 15
TGCGCCAGCAGCCAAGATCCCACTAGCGGTCTAGGGGTGGGCACAGATACGCAGTATTTT | CASSQDPTSGLGVGTDTQYF | TRBJ2-3 | TRBV4-1 | - | TRBD2 | 20
TGTGCCTGGAGTCCTGCGGACAGCTCTATCTCACCCCTCCACTTT | CAWSPADSSISPLHF | TRBJ1-6 | TRBV30 | - | - | 15
TGTGCCAGCGCATCCGGGACAGCTGAAGCTTTCTTT | CASASGTAEAFF | TRBJ1-1 | TRBV5-8 | - | TRBD1 | 12
TGTGCCAGCAGCCGCCGGTGGGGGGCTCAATACGAGCAGTACTTC | CASSRRWGAQYEQYF | TRBJ2-7 | TRBV6-5 | - | - | 15
TGTGCCATCAGTGAGTCGACAGTTTACTACTTC | CAISESTVYYF | TRBJ2-7 | TRBV10-3 | - | - | 11